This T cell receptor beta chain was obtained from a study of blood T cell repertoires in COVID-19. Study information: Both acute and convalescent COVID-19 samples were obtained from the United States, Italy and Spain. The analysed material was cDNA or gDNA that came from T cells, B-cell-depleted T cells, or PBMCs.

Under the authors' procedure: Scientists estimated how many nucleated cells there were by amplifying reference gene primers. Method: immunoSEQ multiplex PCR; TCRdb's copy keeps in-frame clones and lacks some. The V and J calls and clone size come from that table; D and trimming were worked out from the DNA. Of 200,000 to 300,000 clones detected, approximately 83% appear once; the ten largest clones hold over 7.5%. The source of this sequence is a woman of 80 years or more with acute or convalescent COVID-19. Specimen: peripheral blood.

CDR3 in amino acids: CASRGTGWAYGYTF. The DNA for the CDR3 is TGTGCCAGCAGGGGGACAGGGTGGGCCTATGGCTACACCTTC. This sequence joins TRBV6-5 and TRBJ1-2; TRBD1 matches at 9 bases. The germline V gene encodes CDR1 MNHEY and CDR2 SVGAGI. Losses at the gene ends were 6 bases for V and 4 bases for J; bases not matched to a gene: 6. The CDR3 runs 14 residues.